The sequence of this TCR beta chain was determined in a study of cytomegalovirus exposure and HLA in healthy donors. The PCR ran on 60 Vbeta and 13 Jbeta primers. Libraries were prepared by immunoSEQ multiplex PCR; TCRdb keeps only in-frame clonotypes and omits some of them. The data hold about 240,000 clones, with approximately 80% observed a single time. The J segment lost 4 bases and the V segment lost 4 bases, leaving 4 bases of the junction unmatched. The CDR3 extends over 14 amino acids. Looked up from germline, CDR1 is LGHNA and CDR2 is YNFKEQ. The clonotype originates from a woman aged 60 to 75 in good health and CMV-seropositive. The chain links TRBV4-2 to TRBJ2-1; TRBD1 agrees at 7 bases. The sample comprised PBMCs. The CDR3: CASSPGTAYNEQFF. CDR3 DNA sequence: TGTGCCAGCAGCCCCGGGACAGCGTACAATGAGCAGTTCTTC.